This passage covers 8 T cell receptor beta chains from one sample sequenced in a study of control samples from healthy donors and cancer patients (dated by TCRdb to 2018 to 2021). Receptor libraries were prepared by the immunoSEQ multiplex PCR assay. TCRdb carries this immuneACCESS record with in-frame sequences only. Its versions omit some clonotypes, under half of them owing to an unresolved V gene in the studies checked, with the rest unexplained. This sample gives about 83,000 clones in total; 91% of them show up just once. The ten most abundant clones make up approximately 16% of the sample. The sample comprised blood. The receptor set was obtained from a man in his fifties or sixties in good health.

This clone was seen only a few times. This chain uses TRBV5-1 with TRBJ1-2; D call uncertain. Trimming removed 5 bases from V and 4 bases from J, with 9 bases in between. Germline V gene data show CDR1 as SGHRS and CDR2 as YFSETQ. The CDR3 has 12 residues. The DNA for the CDR3 is TGCGCCAGCAGAGAGGACTCCTATGGCTACACCTTC. Its protein product is CASREDSYGYTF. Full variable domain (outside the CDR3, taken from reference TRBV5-1 and TRBJ1-2): KAGVTQTPRYLIKTRGQQVTLSCSPISGHRSVSWYQQTPGQGLQFLFEYFSETQRNKGNFPGRFSGRQFSNSRSEMNVSTLELGDSALYLCASREDSYGYTFGSGTRLTVV.

V is TRBV12-3 or TRBV12-4 and J is TRBJ2-5; 9 nucleotides line up with TRBD2. Trimming took 6 bases from V and 3 from J; bases not matched to a gene: 2. The CDR3 has 13 residues. The CDR3 nucleotides read TGTGCCAGCAGGCGGGGGGGGGAAGAGACCCAGTACTTC. This translates into CASRRGGEETQYF.

J is TRBJ2-5 and V is TRBV12-3 or TRBV12-4; D is undetermined. CDR3 length: 13 residues. Trimming took 7 bases from V and 4 from J, leaving 13 bases between them. The chain's CDR3 is CASTGVAAETQYF. The CDR3 DNA reads TGTGCCAGCACCGGAGTTGCGGCAGAGACCCAGTACTTC.

The genes are TRBV5-1 and TRBJ2-3; the match to TRBD1 covers 7 bases. This CDR3 has 14 amino acids. Germline CDR1 reads SGHRS; CDR2 reads YFSETQ. The V segment lost 0 bases and the J segment 3 bases; nucleotides outside the gene matches: 1. The CDR3 region is CASSLDRGTDTQYF. In DNA, the CDR3 is TGCGCCAGCAGCTTGGACAGGGGAACAGATACGCAGTATTTT. The full variable domain, its missing parts supplied by reference TRBV5-1 and TRBJ2-3, is KAGVTQTPRYLIKTRGQQVTLSCSPISGHRSVSWYQQTPGQGLQFLFEYFSETQRNKGNFPGRFSGRQFSNSRSEMNVSTLELGDSALYLCASSLDRGTDTQYFGPGTRLTVL.

This clone was counted a few times. The genes are TRBV6-6 and TRBJ1-1; D is unclear. Germline CDR1 reads MNHNY; CDR2 reads SVGAGI (reference sequence). Deletions cut 5 bases from V and 4 bases from J, with 17 bases between. The CDR3 totals 15 residues. CDR3 residues: CASSPPQQILTEAFF. DNA of the CDR3: TGTGCCAGCAGTCCACCCCAACAGATACTCACTGAAGCTTTCTTT.

The rearrangement uses TRBV6-5 and TRBJ1-5; possibly TRBD1 for D (6 bases). The CDR3 has 13 amino acids. Germline assignment: CDR1 MNHEY and CDR2 SVGAGI. The V end lost 8 bases, the J end lost 1 base, and 9 bases lay between the germline ends. The CDR3 spells CASQGMSNQPQHF. The CDR3 nucleotides are TGTGCCAGCCAGGGGATGAGCAATCAGCCCCAGCATTTT.

The chain carries TRBV18 and TRBJ1-2, with no clear D. Germline V gene lookup returns CDR1 KGHSH and CDR2 LQKENI. The CDR3 is made up of 15 amino acids. V dropped 5 bases and J dropped 7 bases, with 20 bases sitting between them. The CDR3: CASSLDGAMFGGYTF. In DNA, the CDR3 is TGTGCCAGCTCATTGGACGGTGCCATGTTTGGTGGCTACACCTTC.

The chain recombines TRBV11-2 with TRBJ1-1; TRBD1 aligns across 7 bases. The CDR3 has 17 amino acids. Losses at the gene ends were 3 bases for V and 1 base for J; bases not matched to a gene: 11. Germline assignment: CDR1 SGHAT and CDR2 FQNNGV. CDR3 protein: CASSFQQGIGANTEAFF. CDR3 bases: TGTGCCAGCAGCTTTCAACAGGGGATCGGAGCGAACACTGAAGCTTTCTTT. The complete variable domain, with remaining parts taken from reference TRBV11-2 and TRBJ1-1, reads EAGVAQSPRYKIIEKRQSVAFWCNPISGHATLYWYQQILGQGPKLLIQFQNNGVVDDSQLPKDRFSAERLKGVDSTLKIQPAKLEDSAVYLCASSFQQGIGANTEAFFGQGTRLTVV.